These T cell receptor beta chains were read from a single sample in a study of blood T cell repertoires in COVID-19. TCRdb's copy holds only in-frame clones and misses some; the assay was immunoSEQ multiplex PCR. The sample consists of more than 95,000 clones, more than 80% of them appearing once. The source material was peripheral blood. The receptors were sampled from a man between 60 and 75 years old with acute or convalescent COVID-19. CDR3s include the opening cysteine and the closing phenylalanine or tryptophan. A D gene is named only where the DNA matches it firmly. Clone sizes are given selectively: once, few, many, or a class where the clone is expanded.

clone size	CDR3 length	D gene	V gene	J gene	CDR3 DNA	CDR3 protein
-	16	TRBD2	TRBV19	TRBJ2-5	TGTGCCAGTAGTAGGGGAACTAGCGGGTTCGGGGAGACCCAGTACTTC	CASSRGTSGFGETQYF
-	17	TRBD1	TRBV7-9	TRBJ1-4	TGTGCCAGCAGATTAGAGGACAGGGGGGCAGTTGGGAAAAAACTGTTTTTT	CASRLEDRGAVGKKLFF
-	14	-	TRBV19	TRBJ2-1	TGTGCCAGTAGTATAGGAGGGTCCTACAATGAGCAGTTCTTC	CASSIGGSYNEQFF
-	12	-	TRBV28	TRBJ2-7	TGTGCCAGCAGTTACCAAACTTGGGAGCAGTACTTC	CASSYQTWEQYF
-	16	-	TRBV6-2/TRBV6-3	TRBJ1-5	TGTGCCAGCAGTTACTTTCCAGGGGTCGGCAATCAGCCCCAGCATTTT	CASSYFPGVGNQPQHF
-	12	TRBD1	TRBV29-1	TRBJ1-4	TGCAGCGCTTCAGGGGGAAATGAAAAACTGTTTTTT	CSASGGNEKLFF
-	14	TRBD1	TRBV28	TRBJ2-7	TGTGCCAGCCTACCAAACAGGGGGCGCAGCGAGCAGTACTTC	CASLPNRGRSEQYF
once	16	-	TRBV18	TRBJ1-1	TGTGCCAGCTCACCACCGAACAGGGCGAGTGACACTGAAGCTTTCTTT	CASSPPNRASDTEAFF
-	14	TRBD2	TRBV19	TRBJ2-3	TGTGCCAGTAGTATCGGACGGGGAGGGGATACGCAGTATTTT	CASSIGRGGDTQYF
-	15	TRBD1	TRBV4-1	TRBJ1-2	TGCGCCAGCAGCCCCACGGACAGGGAGAGGTATGGCTACACCTTC	CASSPTDRERYGYTF
few	14	-	TRBV4-3	TRBJ1-6	TGCGCCAGCAGTAGGGGGGAGGGTGATTCACCCCTCCACTTT	CASSRGEGDSPLHF
-	12	TRBD2	TRBV27	TRBJ2-1	TGTGCCAGCAGCCGTCTAGCGGGTAATAAGTTCTTC	CASSRLAGNKFF
-	18	TRBD1	TRBV11-2	TRBJ1-2	TGTGCCAGCAGCTTAGTTGGGGACAGCCCAGGGGGTCCCTATGGCTACACCTTC	CASSLVGDSPGGPYGYTF
-	14	-	TRBV7-9	TRBJ1-5	TGTGCCAGCAGCTTAGCTGGGGCCCAACAGCCCCAGCATTTT	CASSLAGAQQPQHF
few	15	TRBD2	TRBV29-1	TRBJ2-1	TGCAGCGTTGGGACTAGCCGAAGCGTCTACAATGAGCAGTTCTTC	CSVGTSRSVYNEQFF
-	14	TRBD1	TRBV24-1	TRBJ1-5	TGTGCCACCTCGACAGGGGCCGGCAATCAGCCCCAGCATTTT	CATSTGAGNQPQHF
-	13	-	TRBV5-4	TRBJ2-5	TGTGCCAGCAGCTTAGTCAGGGAAGAGACCCAGTACTTC	CASSLVREETQYF
few	16	TRBD2	TRBV19	TRBJ2-7	TGTGCCAGTAGTATAGCTGGAGCGGGAGTTCCCTACGAGCAGTACTTC	CASSIAGAGVPYEQYF
-	14	TRBD1	TRBV13	TRBJ1-3	TGTGCCAGCAGCTTGGACAGGGTCAGAAACACCATATATTTT	CASSLDRVRNTIYF
-	15	-	TRBV19	TRBJ2-7	TGTGCCAGTAGTATATATTGGGGGCTTAGCTACGAGCAGTACTTC	CASSIYWGLSYEQYF
few	16	TRBD2	TRBV27	TRBJ2-1	TGTGCCAGCAGTTTAAGTCCTAGCGGGAGGAGTGATGAGCAGTTCTTC	CASSLSPSGRSDEQFF
-	15	-	TRBV11-3	TRBJ1-3	TGTGCCAGCAGCTTAGACTCAGGGAACGGAAACACCATATATTTT	CASSLDSGNGNTIYF
-	15	-	TRBV6-5	TRBJ2-1	TGTGCCAGTTATCTGGGCAGGGCGGTCCACAATGAGCAGTTCTTC	CASYLGRAVHNEQFF
-	14	-	TRBV2	TRBJ2-5	TGTGCCAGCAGCGACCAACAGGAACAAGAGACCCAGTACTTC	CASSDQQEQETQYF
-	18	TRBD2	TRBV11-2	TRBJ2-7	TGTGCCAGCAGCTTAGATCGCAGATGGACTAGCGGATCCTACGAGCAGTACTTC	CASSLDRRWTSGSYEQYF
-	15	TRBD1	TRBV28	TRBJ2-7	TGTGCCAGCAGGCGACAGGGGTGGAGCTCCTACGAGCAGTACTTC	CASRRQGWSSYEQYF